This passage covers 7 T cell receptor beta chains from one sample sequenced in a study of identical twins. Each CDR3 protein gets one entry after TCRdb re-called the 5' RACE reads with MiXCR. Of hundreds of thousands of distinct CDR3 sequences listed, around 6.1% were seen once; the top ten hold 1.5% to 2%. What was sequenced was naive T cells sorted from blood. The receptors here all came from a young man in good health.

The CDR3 sequence: CASSLAQGAGETQYF. The CDR3 region has the DNA TGTGCCAGCAGTTTAGCGCAGGGGGCCGGGGAGACCCAGTACTTC. The rearrangement joins TRBV12-3 or TRBV12-4 to TRBJ2-5; 8 bases fit TRBD1. V lost 0 bases and J lost 5; bases outside the gene matches: 5. The CDR3 totals 15 residues.

This clonotype was counted many times. The rearrangement joins TRBV12-3 or TRBV12-4 to TRBJ1-6; no clear D gene. CDR3 length: 14 amino acids. With 1 base removed from V and 10 bases from J, the gap between germline ends came to 11 bases. The CDR3: CASSLVWDGSPLHF. The CDR3 DNA reads TGTGCCAGCAGTTTAGTCTGGGATGGATCACCCCTCCACTTT.

This clonotype was detected ten times or more. This rearrangement joins TRBV5-1 to TRBJ2-3; D is unresolved. The CDR3 sequence is 15 residues long. Looked up from germline, CDR1 is SGHRS and CDR2 is YFSETQ. V was shortened by 0 bases and J by 2 bases, with 10 bases between the two germline ends. In DNA, the CDR3 is TGCGCCAGCAGCTTGGACAGCGCTGCCACAGATACGCAGTATTTT. It translates to CASSLDSAATDTQYF.

This clonotype came up a few times. The rearrangement links TRBV19 to TRBJ2-6; D perhaps matches TRBD1 (6 bases). This CDR3 comprises 16 residues. With 3 bases removed from V and 1 base from J, the gap between germline ends came to 10 bases. Germline V gene lookup returns CDR1 LNHDA and CDR2 SQIVND (reference sequence). The CDR3 sequence is CASSMGTPSGANVLTF. Here the CDR3 DNA reads TGTGCCAGTAGTATGGGGACACCGTCTGGGGCCAACGTCCTGACTTTC.

In its sample, this clonotype was seen many times. The rearrangement joins TRBV5-1 to TRBJ2-7, with 11 bases lining up with TRBD1. The V and J ends lost 3 bases and 4 bases, in that order; junction bases with no gene match: 6. The germline CDR1 and CDR2 sequences are SGHRS and YFSETQ. The CDR3 is 15 residues long. The CDR3 loop is CASSWTDRGLYEQYF. CDR3 DNA sequence: TGCGCCAGCAGCTGGACGGACAGGGGGCTGTACGAGCAGTACTTC.

The table lists this clonotype with many counts. The chain employs TRBV5-1 and TRBJ2-7; 9 nucleotides align to TRBD1. V shed 3 bases and J 3 bases; nucleotides not matched to a gene: 10. Germline values: CDR1 SGHRS, CDR2 YFSETQ. This CDR3 comprises 16 residues. CDR3 residues: CASSSRTGGASYEQYF. The CDR3 DNA is TGCGCCAGCAGCTCTCGAACAGGGGGCGCAAGCTACGAGCAGTACTTC.

This clonotype was observed many times. The chain couples TRBV5-6 to TRBJ2-2; D possibly uses TRBD1 or TRBD2 (6 bases each). The CDR3 is 19 residues long. Germline CDR1 and CDR2: SGHDT and YYEEEE. The V end was cut by 1 base, the J end by 2 bases, with 21 bases between. CDR3 coding DNA: TGTGCCAGCAGCTTGCCGGGGGCGAGTCCCATAGCCAACACCGGGGAGCTGTTTTTT. The encoded protein is CASSLPGASPIANTGELFF. The whole variable domain, remainder taken from reference TRBV5-6 and TRBJ2-2, is DAGVTQSPTHLIKTRGQQVTLRCSPKSGHDTVSWYQQALGQGPQFIFQYYEEEERQRGNFPDRFSGHQFPNYSSELNVNALLLGDSALYLCASSLPGASPIANTGELFFGEGSRLTVL.